A single sample gave rise to the 25 T cell receptor beta chains below, sequenced in a study of shared clonotypes between healthy human individuals. The repertoire was sequenced with immunoSEQ multiplex PCR; TCRdb's copy has only in-frame clones and lacks some. The sample carries about 2 million clones, less than 95% recorded once. Terminally differentiated effector memory CD45RA+ cells were excluded by CCR7 positive selection of CD45RO-negative cells. Sequenced: naive CD8+ T cells sorted from blood. The receptors come from a man in his late teens or twenties in good health.

This chain connects TRBV29-1 to TRBJ2-3, with TRBD1 matching 9 bases. Germline V gene data show CDR1 as SQVTM and CDR2 as ANQGSEA. The CDR3 is made up of 14 amino acids. The J segment lost 1 base and the V segment lost 6 bases, leaving 5 bases of the junction unmatched. Here the CDR3 reads CSVGGQGGTDTQYF. The CDR3, as DNA: TGCAGCGTCGGGGGACAGGGAGGCACAGATACGCAGTATTTT.

The V and J genes are TRBV5-6 and TRBJ2-5; unclear D gene. Between the trimmed V and J ends, which lost 2 bases and 1 base, there was a span of 6 bases. Germline CDR1 and CDR2: SGHDT and YYEEEE. The CDR3 is 13 residues long. The CDR3 DNA is TGTGCCAGCAGCTTATACTTCCAAGAGACCCAGTACTTC. Amino acid sequence: CASSLYFQETQYF. Based on the CDR3 plus reference TRBV5-6 and TRBJ2-5, the full variable domain is DAGVTQSPTHLIKTRGQQVTLRCSPKSGHDTVSWYQQALGQGPQFIFQYYEEEERQRGNFPDRFSGHQFPNYSSELNVNALLLGDSALYLCASSLYFQETQYFGPGTRLLVL.

The gene calls are TRBV19 and TRBJ1-5; 9 positions match TRBD1. Germline V gives CDR1 LNHDA, CDR2 SQIVND (reference sequence). The CDR3 covers 17 residues. The V segment lost 7 bases and the J segment 0 bases; nucleotides outside the gene matches: 10. CDR3 region: CASNPTGGLYSNQPQHF. The CDR3, as DNA: TGTGCCAGTAACCCCACAGGGGGCCTTTATAGCAATCAGCCCCAGCATTTT.

The chain recombines TRBV4-3 with TRBJ2-1; 8 bases match TRBD1. The junction had 4 bases not matched to a gene; V was cut back by 1 base and J by 8 bases. This CDR3 has 14 amino acids. Looked up from germline, CDR1 is LGHNA and CDR2 is YSLEER. For the CDR3, the DNA is TGCGCCAGCAGCCAAGGGACAGGGTTGGATGAGCAGTTCTTC. It encodes CASSQGTGLDEQFF.

This rearrangement joins TRBV20-1 to TRBJ2-7; D unclear. Trimming shortened V by 1 base and J by 0 bases, and 1 base separated the two germline ends. The CDR3 runs to 11 residues. Germline CDR1 reads DFQATT; CDR2 reads SNEGSKA (reference sequence). CDR3 in amino acids: CSARASYEQYF. CDR3 in DNA: TGCAGTGCTAGAGCCTCCTACGAGCAGTACTTC.

J is TRBJ1-5 and V is TRBV7-9, with D perhaps TRBD1 (5 bases). Trimming stripped 4 bases from V and 2 bases from J, with 15 bases between. Germline V gene lookup returns CDR1 SEHNR and CDR2 FQNEAQ (reference sequence). The CDR3 runs to 16 residues. CDR3 in DNA: TGTGCCAGCAGCTCGGGGACGGTGTTAGGCAATCAGCCCCAGCATTTT. As protein: CASSSGTVLGNQPQHF.

The chain's CDR3 is CASSFSSGTYEQYF. The CDR3 DNA sequence: TGTGCCAGCAGCTTTTCTAGCGGGACCTACGAGCAGTACTTC. The V call is TRBV11-2, the J call TRBJ2-7, with 9 bases identical to TRBD2. The V gene's germline CDR1 is SGHAT and CDR2 FQNNGV. The CDR3 totals 14 residues. V shed 3 bases and J 2 bases; nucleotides not matched to a gene: 2. Full variable domain (remainder filled in from reference TRBV11-2 and TRBJ2-7): EAGVAQSPRYKIIEKRQSVAFWCNPISGHATLYWYQQILGQGPKLLIQFQNNGVVDDSQLPKDRFSAERLKGVDSTLKIQPAKLEDSAVYLCASSFSSGTYEQYFGPGTRLTVT.

This rearrangement joins TRBV30 to TRBJ2-7, with 8 positions matching TRBD1. V shed 2 bases, J shed 5 bases, and the junction held 11 bases outside the gene matches. The CDR3 consists of 15 residues. The V gene's germline CDR1 is GTSNPN and CDR2 SVGIG (reference sequence). The CDR3 DNA reads as TGTGCCTGGAGTCGAGAGAACAGGGGGTTCGACGAGCAGTACTTC. Translation: CAWSRENRGFDEQYF.

Details on this clone: Other nucleotide sequences in the sample specify the same CDR3. The CDR3 spells CASSQRLAAQETQYF. The CDR3 nucleotides are TGCGCCAGCAGCCAGAGACTAGCGGCCCAAGAGACCCAGTACTTC. The chain uses TRBV4-3 and TRBJ2-5, with 9 bases fitting TRBD2. The CDR3 is made up of 15 amino acids. V lost 3 bases, J lost 1 base, and 3 bases stayed unmatched. Germline V CDR1 and CDR2: LGHNA, YSLEER.

The chain is built from TRBV11-2 and TRBJ2-2; D gene unclear. This CDR3 contains 15 residues. Trimming pared 1 base from V and 5 bases from J, leaving 11 bases between. Germline V gene data show CDR1 as SGHAT and CDR2 as FQNNGV. The CDR3 is CASSLVTRGTGELFF. The DNA for the CDR3 is TGTGCCAGCAGCTTAGTCACCCGTGGAACCGGGGAGCTGTTTTTT.

V gene TRBV27 combines with J gene TRBJ1-2; TRBD1 agrees at 8 bases. V gave up 6 bases and J gave up 4 bases; unmatched junction bases: 10. Germline assignment: CDR1 MNHEY and CDR2 SMNVEV (reference sequence). The CDR3 contains 15 residues. CDR3 nucleotide sequence: TGTGCCAGCAGCATGACAGGGGAGGGCGGCTATGGCTACACCTTC. It specifies CASSMTGEGGYGYTF.

The chain couples TRBV2 to TRBJ1-2; D uncertain. The CDR3 has 15 amino acids. Looked up from germline, CDR1 is SNHLY and CDR2 is FYNNEI. Between the trimmed V and J ends, which lost 1 base and 5 bases, there was a span of 14 bases. For the CDR3, the DNA is TGTGCCAGCAGTGAAGATCTTCAGGACGGTTATGGCTACACCTTC. It is translated as CASSEDLQDGYGYTF.

The chain links TRBV6-5 to TRBJ2-7; D call uncertain. Trimming left V 5 bases short and J 4 bases short, with 9 bases between. This CDR3 is 12 amino acids long. CDR1 is MNHEY and CDR2 is SVGAGI in the germline V gene. CDR3 coding DNA: TGTGCCAGCAGTGATTCCTATTACGAGCAGTACTTC. Amino acids: CASSDSYYEQYF.

With respect to this clone: At the DNA level, this CDR3 is encoded by other sequences in the same sample as well. V is TRBV14 and J is TRBJ2-5; 7 nucleotides agree with TRBD2. The V gene end was trimmed by 4 bases and the J gene end by 4 bases; junction bases not matched to a gene: 9. CDR3 length: 15 residues. From germline, CDR1 is SGHDN and CDR2 FVKESK. CDR3 residues: CASSPGLAVGETQYF. The CDR3, as DNA: TGTGCCAGCAGCCCAGGCCTAGCGGTGGGAGAGACCCAGTACTTC.

This chain uses TRBV6-1 with TRBJ2-7; TRBD1 aligns across 12 bases. Trimming removed 6 bases from V and 5 bases from J; junction bases left unmatched: 2. CDR3 length: 13 amino acids. The germline CDR1 and CDR2 sequences are MNHNS and SASEGT. CDR3 amino acids: CASRGTGGDEQYF. CDR3 DNA: TGTGCCAGCAGGGGGACAGGGGGCGACGAGCAGTACTTC.

The chain uses TRBV6-8 and TRBJ1-2; D gene uncertain. V was cut by 5 bases and J by 8 bases, with 3 bases left in between. CDR1 and CDR2 (germline): MNHGY, SAAAGT. This CDR3 region has 9 residues. CDR3 sequence reads: CASSGGYTF. The CDR3 DNA is TGTGCCAGCAGTGGCGGCTACACCTTC.

The rearrangement links TRBV28 to TRBJ2-2; perhaps TRBD2 as D (6 bases). V lost 6 bases to trimming and J lost 3 bases, with 8 bases between them. The CDR3 totals 13 residues. The germline V gene encodes CDR1 MDHEN and CDR2 SYDVKM. CDR3 DNA: TGTGCCAGCAGCTGGGACTACACCGGGGAGCTGTTTTTT. Amino acids: CASSWDYTGELFF.

The chain uses TRBV6-1 and TRBJ2-3; D is perhaps TRBD2 (6 bases). V was shortened by 6 bases and J by 3 bases, with 10 bases between the two germline ends. The CDR3 contains 13 residues. Germline CDR1 reads MNHNS; CDR2 reads SASEGT. DNA for the CDR3: TGTGCCAGCAGGGGACTGAGGACAGATACGCAGTATTTT. This translates into CASRGLRTDTQYF.

J is TRBJ2-7 and V is TRBV6-6; 7 nucleotides align to TRBD1. Germline CDR1 MNHNY, CDR2 SVGAGI (reference sequence). Losses at the gene ends were 4 bases for V and 0 bases for J; bases not matched to a gene: 0. This CDR3 comprises 13 residues. CDR3 residues: CASSWDSSYEQYF. Here the CDR3 DNA reads TGTGCCAGCAGTTGGGACAGCTCCTACGAGCAGTACTTC.

The chain uses TRBV21-1 and TRBJ2-1; no DNA check was done on the table's D call, TRBD1. TRBV21-1 is a pseudogene. The CDR3 sequence is 15 residues long. CDR3 loop: CASSIRDRRYNEQFF. As DNA, the CDR3 is TGTGCCAGCAGCATACGGGACAGGCGATACAATGAGCAGTTCTTC.

There are a few counts of this clone. The chain carries TRBV11-2 and TRBJ1-2, with D unresolved. V was shortened by 5 bases and J by 4 bases, with 14 bases between the two germline ends. Germline values: CDR1 SGHAT, CDR2 FQNNGV. The CDR3 runs 14 residues. CDR3 nucleotide sequence: TGTGCCAGCAGCCCGTCGACGGCCTCCTATGGCTACACCTTC. Its protein is CASSPSTASYGYTF.

The chain joins TRBV27 to TRBJ2-7; TRBD1 is a possible D gene (5 bases). The CDR3 length is 13 residues. Trimming shortened V by 4 bases and J by 1 base, and 8 bases separated the two germline ends. CDR1 and CDR2 from the germline V gene are MNHEY and SMNVEV (reference sequence). CDR3 amino acids: CASSYRLSYEQYF. The CDR3 coding sequence is TGTGCCAGCAGTTACAGGTTATCCTACGAGCAGTACTTC.

V usage is TRBV11-3 and J usage is TRBJ2-2; D is unresolved. Germline CDR1 and CDR2: SGHNT and YENEEA. Trimming left V 5 bases short and J 6 bases short, with 19 bases between. The CDR3 has 16 amino acids. In nucleotides, the CDR3 is TGTGCCAGCAGCCCTCGGCATTATCTGCACCCCGGGGAGCTGTTTTTT. It yields the protein CASSPRHYLHPGELFF.

This chain joins TRBV28 and TRBJ2-1; a possible D gene is TRBD2 (6 bases). The germline CDR1 and CDR2 sequences are MDHEN and SYDVKM. The CDR3 consists of 14 residues. Trimming took off 5 bases at V and 1 base at J, with 9 bases between the two ends. The CDR3, as DNA: TGTGCCAGCAGTCGGAGGGATTCCTACAATGAGCAGTTCTTC. Its translation is CASSRRDSYNEQFF.

About this clone itself: This CDR3 is also generated by other DNA sequences in the sample. The rearrangement uses TRBV5-8 and TRBJ2-7; TRBD1 might be the D (5 bases). V was trimmed by 6 bases and J by 0 bases, leaving 16 bases between them. The CDR3 spans 15 residues. Germline V gene data show CDR1 as SGHTS and CDR2 as YDEGEE. The CDR3 nucleotides are TGTGCCAGCACCCCCGTACAGGTACGCTCCTACGAGCAGTACTTC. It translates to CASTPVQVRSYEQYF. Complete variable domain (other parts from reference TRBV5-8 and TRBJ2-7): EAGVTQSPTHLIKTRGQQATLRCSPISGHTSVYWYQQALGLGLQFLLWYDEGEERNRGNFPPRFSGRQFPNYSSELNVNALELEDSALYLCASTPVQVRSYEQYFGPGTRLTVT.